A selection of T cell receptor beta chains follows, all from one sample in a study of PD-1 blockade in classical Hodgkin lymphoma. The repertoire was sequenced with immunoSEQ multiplex PCR; TCRdb's copy has only in-frame clones and lacks some. The table lists roughly 55,000 clones, approximately 81% of them singletons, with roughly 15% in the top ten. The input for sequencing was peripheral blood mononuclear cells (PBMCs), taken at baseline. The receptors come from a human donor with classical Hodgkin lymphoma. Both conserved end residues are part of each CDR3.

TRBV11-2,CASRPTGTIGELFF
TRBV5-5,CASLESPHYNEQFF
TRBV19,CASRTAGGNIQYF
TRBV14,CASSQDWDRTDTQYF
TRBV2,CASSRTGRQETQYF
TRBV5-6,CASGYRWDRAYEQYF
TRBV27,CASANDRDVRSSTGELFF
TRBV5-1,CASSLASTDTQYF
TRBV2,CASSADRSSYNEQFF
TRBV5-4,CASSPGTSGRVETQYF
TRBV7-9,CASSSPPGGGRLNEQFF
TRBV7-9,CASSLALGMSSYEQYF
TRBV7-9,CASSLGPTNTGELFF
TRBV25-1,CASRTSSRNNYGYTF
TRBV6-4,CASSLSAGSTDTQYF
TRBV9,CASSTGTAYLYGYTF
TRBV19,CASSILPGNTIYF
TRBV11-2,CASSFMTSRDTQYF
TRBV18,CTSSPQGLGADTQYF
TRBV6-1,CASSEREGASEAFF
TRBV30,CAWSSIGDEQFF
TRBV27,CASSLAWGSAGETQYF
TRBV30,CAWSPGTGDQDTQYF
TRBV11-3,CASSLRQSNTEAFF
TRBV29-1,CSVGAGQDTEAFF
TRBV12-5,CASGLVLFQGPYEQYF
TRBV6-1,CASSPGHRYNEQFF
TRBV19,CASSLTSSGNTIYF
TRBV11-3,CASSLPDTMNTEAFF
TRBV10-3,CAVTGLATDTQYF
TRBV30,CAWDPIGANVLTF
TRBV7-9,CASSDSRGPQHF
TRBV19,CATSWALSRSAQHF
TRBV27,CASSRRTGLAGWFF
TRBV30,CAWAWGSLGTQYF
TRBV19,CASRNQGYSNQPQHF
TRBV7-9,CASSPQVGLNTEAFF
TRBV6-6,CASRFSGRGTDTQYF
TRBV11-2,CASRGEVMNTEAFF
TRBV30,CAWSVGQSSGNTIYF
TRBV7-2,CASSAPQGRPYNEQFF
TRBV10-3,CAIRLDIGGGSSYNEQFF
TRBV15,CATSRLLRDRNTEAFF
TRBV5-1,CASSLDNFTRGAFLSYEQYF
TRBV30,CASLAGQETQYF